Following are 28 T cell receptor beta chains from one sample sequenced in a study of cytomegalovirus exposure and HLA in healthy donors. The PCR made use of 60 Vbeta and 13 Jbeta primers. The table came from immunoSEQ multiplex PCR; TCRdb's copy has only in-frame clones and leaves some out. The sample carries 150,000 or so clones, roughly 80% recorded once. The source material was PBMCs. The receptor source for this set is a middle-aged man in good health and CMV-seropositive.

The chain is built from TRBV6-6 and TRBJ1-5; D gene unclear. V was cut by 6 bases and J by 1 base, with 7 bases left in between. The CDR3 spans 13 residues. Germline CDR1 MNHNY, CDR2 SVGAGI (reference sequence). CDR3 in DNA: TGTGCCAGCAGCCAAAAAAGCAATCAGCCCCAGCATTTT. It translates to CASSQKSNQPQHF.

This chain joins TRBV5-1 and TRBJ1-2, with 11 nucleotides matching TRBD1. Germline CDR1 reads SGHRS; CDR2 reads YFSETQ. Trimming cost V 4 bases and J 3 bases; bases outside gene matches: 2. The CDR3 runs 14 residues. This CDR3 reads CASSVGQGDYGYTF. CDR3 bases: TGCGCCAGCAGCGTGGGACAGGGGGACTATGGCTACACCTTC.

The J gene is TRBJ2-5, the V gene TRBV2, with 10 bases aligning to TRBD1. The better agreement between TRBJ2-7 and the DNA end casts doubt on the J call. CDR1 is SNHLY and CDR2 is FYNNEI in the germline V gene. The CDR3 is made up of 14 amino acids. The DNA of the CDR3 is TGTGCCAGCAGTGACGGACAGGGGGCCTACGAGCAGTACTTC. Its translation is CASSDGQGAYEQYF.

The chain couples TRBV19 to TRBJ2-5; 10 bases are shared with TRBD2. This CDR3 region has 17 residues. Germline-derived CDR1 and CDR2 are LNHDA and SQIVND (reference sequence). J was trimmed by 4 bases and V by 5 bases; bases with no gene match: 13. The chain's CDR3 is CASSPRGLAGDVETQYF. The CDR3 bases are TGTGCCAGTAGTCCCAGAGGCCTAGCGGGAGACGTAGAGACCCAGTACTTC.

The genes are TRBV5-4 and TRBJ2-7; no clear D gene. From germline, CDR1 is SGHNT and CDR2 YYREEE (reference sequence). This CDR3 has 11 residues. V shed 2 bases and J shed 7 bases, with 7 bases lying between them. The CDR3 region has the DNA TGTGCCAGCAGCTTCGGCGGTGAGCAGTACTTC. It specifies CASSFGGEQYF.

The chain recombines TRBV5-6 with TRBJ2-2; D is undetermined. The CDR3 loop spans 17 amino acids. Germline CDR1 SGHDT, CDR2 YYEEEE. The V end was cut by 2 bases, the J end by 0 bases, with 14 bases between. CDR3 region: CASSLEVGLANTGELFF. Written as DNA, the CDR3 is TGTGCCAGCAGCTTAGAGGTCGGCCTAGCGAACACCGGGGAGCTGTTTTTT.

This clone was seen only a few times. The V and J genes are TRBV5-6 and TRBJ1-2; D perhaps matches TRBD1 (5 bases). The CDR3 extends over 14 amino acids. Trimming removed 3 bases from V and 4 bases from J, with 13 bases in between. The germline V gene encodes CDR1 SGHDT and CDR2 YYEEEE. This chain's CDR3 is CASSSTGNVYGYTF. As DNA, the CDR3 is TGTGCCAGCAGCTCCACAGGAAACGTCTATGGCTACACCTTC.

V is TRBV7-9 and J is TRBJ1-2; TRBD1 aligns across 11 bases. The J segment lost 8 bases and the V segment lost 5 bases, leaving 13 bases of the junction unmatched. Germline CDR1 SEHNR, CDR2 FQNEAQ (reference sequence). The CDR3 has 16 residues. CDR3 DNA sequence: TGTGCCAGCAGCCGGACAGGGGGCGACCTACTTAGGGGCTACACCTTC. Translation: CASSRTGGDLLRGYTF.

In DNA, the CDR3 is TGTGCCATCAGTGGATTCGGCACCGTAACGGGACAGGTGGGGTACGAGCAGTACTTC. Translation gives CAISGFGTVTGQVGYEQYF. V is TRBV10-3 and J is TRBJ2-7, with 8 positions matching TRBD1. Germline CDR1 is ENHRY and CDR2 is SYGVKD. Losses at the gene ends were 4 bases for V and 4 bases for J; bases not matched to a gene: 21. There are 19 residues in the CDR3.

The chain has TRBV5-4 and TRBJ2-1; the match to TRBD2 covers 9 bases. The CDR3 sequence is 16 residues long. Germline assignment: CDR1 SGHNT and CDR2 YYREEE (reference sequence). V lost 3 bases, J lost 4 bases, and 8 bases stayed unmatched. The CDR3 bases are TGTGCCAGCAGCTCTAAGACTAGCGGATCTTACAATGAGCAGTTCTTC. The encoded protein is CASSSKTSGSYNEQFF.

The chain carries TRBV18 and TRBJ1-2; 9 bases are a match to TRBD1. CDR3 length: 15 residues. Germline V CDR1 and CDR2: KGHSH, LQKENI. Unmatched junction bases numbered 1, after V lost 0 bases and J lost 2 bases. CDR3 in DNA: TGTGCCAGCTCACCACCCGGGACAGGGAACTATGGCTACACCTTC. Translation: CASSPPGTGNYGYTF.

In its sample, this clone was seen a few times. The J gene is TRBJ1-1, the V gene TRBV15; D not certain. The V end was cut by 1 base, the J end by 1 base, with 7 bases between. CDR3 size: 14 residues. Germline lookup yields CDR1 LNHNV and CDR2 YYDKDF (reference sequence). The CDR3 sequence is CATSRAGGNTEAFF. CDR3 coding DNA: TGTGCCACCAGCAGAGCGGGAGGGAACACTGAAGCTTTCTTT. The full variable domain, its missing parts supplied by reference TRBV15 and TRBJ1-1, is DAMVIQNPRYQVTQFGKPVTLSCSQTLNHNVMYWYQQKSSQAPKLLFHYYDKDFNNEADTPDNFQSRRPNTSFCFLDIRSPGLGDTAMYLCATSRAGGNTEAFFGQGTRLTVV.

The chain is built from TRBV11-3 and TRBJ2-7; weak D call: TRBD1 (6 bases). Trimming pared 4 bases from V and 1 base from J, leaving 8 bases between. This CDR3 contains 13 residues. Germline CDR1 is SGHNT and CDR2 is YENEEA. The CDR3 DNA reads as TGTGCCAGCAGCTCCACAGGGTCCTACGAGCAGTACTTC. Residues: CASSSTGSYEQYF. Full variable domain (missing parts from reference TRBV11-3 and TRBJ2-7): EAGVVQSPRYKIIEKKQPVAFWCNPISGHNTLYWYLQNLGQGPELLIRYENEEAVDDSQLPKDRFSAERLKGVDSTLKIQPAELGDSAVYLCASSSTGSYEQYFGPGTRLTVT.

CDR3: CASSIPGGHYEQYF. The CDR3 bases are TGTGCCAGTAGTATCCCAGGGGGGCACTACGAGCAGTACTTC. The gene calls are TRBV19 and TRBJ2-7; a possible D gene is TRBD1 (7 bases). Germline CDR1 LNHDA, CDR2 SQIVND (reference sequence). Trimming stripped 3 bases from V and 3 bases from J, with 12 bases between. This CDR3 is 14 amino acids long.

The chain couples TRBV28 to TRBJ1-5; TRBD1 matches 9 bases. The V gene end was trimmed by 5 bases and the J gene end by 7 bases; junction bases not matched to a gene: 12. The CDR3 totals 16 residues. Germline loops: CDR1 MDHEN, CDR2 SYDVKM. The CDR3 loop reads CASSAPGQGRGQPQHF. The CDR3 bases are TGTGCCAGCAGTGCCCCGGGACAGGGAAGGGGACAGCCCCAGCATTTT.

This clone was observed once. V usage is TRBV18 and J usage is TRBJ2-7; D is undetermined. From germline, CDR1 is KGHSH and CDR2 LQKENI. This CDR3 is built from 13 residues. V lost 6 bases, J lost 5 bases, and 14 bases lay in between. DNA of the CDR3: TGTGCCAGCTCCCCGAGGATGTTTAACGAGCAGTACTTC. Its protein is CASSPRMFNEQYF.

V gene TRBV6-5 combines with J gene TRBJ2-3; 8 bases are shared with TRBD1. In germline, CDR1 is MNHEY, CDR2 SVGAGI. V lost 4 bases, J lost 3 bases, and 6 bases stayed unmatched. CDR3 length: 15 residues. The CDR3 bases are TGTGCCAGCAGTTTCCTGACAGGGGAGACAGATACGCAGTATTTT. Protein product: CASSFLTGETDTQYF.

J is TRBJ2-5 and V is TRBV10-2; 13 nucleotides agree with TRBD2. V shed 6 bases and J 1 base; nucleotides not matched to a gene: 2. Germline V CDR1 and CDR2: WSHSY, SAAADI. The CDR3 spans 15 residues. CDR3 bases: TGCGCCAGCAGCGGACTAGCGGGAGCCCAAGAGACCCAGTACTTC. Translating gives CASSGLAGAQETQYF.

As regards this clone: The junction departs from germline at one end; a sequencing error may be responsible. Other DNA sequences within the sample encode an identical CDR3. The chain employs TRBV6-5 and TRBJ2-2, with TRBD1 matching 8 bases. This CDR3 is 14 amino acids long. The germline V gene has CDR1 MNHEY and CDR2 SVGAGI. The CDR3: CASSYSTGVGELFF. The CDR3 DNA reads TGTGCCAGCAGTTACTCGACAGGGGTCGGGGAGCTGTTTTTC.

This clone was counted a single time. CDR3 DNA: TGTGCCAGCAGTTTCCCAGTAGCCAAAAACATTCAGTACTTC. This translates into CASSFPVAKNIQYF. The rearrangement uses TRBV28 and TRBJ2-4, with unresolved D. The germline V and J ends were trimmed by 3 bases and 0 bases, with 6 bases remaining between them. CDR3 length: 14 residues. Germline values: CDR1 MDHEN, CDR2 SYDVKM.

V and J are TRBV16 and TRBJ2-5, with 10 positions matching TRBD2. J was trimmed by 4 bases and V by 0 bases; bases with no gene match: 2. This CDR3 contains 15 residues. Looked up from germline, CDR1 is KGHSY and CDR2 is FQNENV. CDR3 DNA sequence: TGTGCCAGCAGCCAATCGCTAGCGGGAGTAGAGACCCAGTACTTC. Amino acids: CASSQSLAGVETQYF. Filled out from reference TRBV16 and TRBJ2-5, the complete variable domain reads GEEVAQTPKHLVRGEGQKAKLYCAPIKGHSYVFWYQQVLKNEFKFLISFQNENVFDETGMPKERFSAKCLPNSPCSLEIQATKLEDSAVYFCASSQSLAGVETQYFGPGTRLLVL.

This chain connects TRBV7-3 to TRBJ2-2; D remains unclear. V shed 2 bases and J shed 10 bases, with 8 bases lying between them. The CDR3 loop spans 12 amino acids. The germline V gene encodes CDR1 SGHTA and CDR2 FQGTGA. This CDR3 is CASSLGQEELFF. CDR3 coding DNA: TGTGCCAGCAGCTTAGGGCAGGAGGAGCTGTTTTTT.

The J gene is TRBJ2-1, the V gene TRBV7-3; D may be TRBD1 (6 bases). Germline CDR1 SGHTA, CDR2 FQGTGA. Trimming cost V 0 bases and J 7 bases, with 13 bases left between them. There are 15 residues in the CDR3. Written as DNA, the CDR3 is TGTGCCAGCAGCTTAACGTGGAGTGGGACAAATGAGCAGTTCTTC. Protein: CASSLTWSGTNEQFF.

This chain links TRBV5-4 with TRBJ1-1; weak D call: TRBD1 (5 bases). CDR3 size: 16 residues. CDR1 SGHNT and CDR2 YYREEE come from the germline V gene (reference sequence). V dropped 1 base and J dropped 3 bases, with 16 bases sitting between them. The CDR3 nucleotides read TGTGCCAGCAGCTTGCGGAGGGGTCGCGCGGACACTGAAGCTTTCTTT. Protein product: CASSLRRGRADTEAFF.

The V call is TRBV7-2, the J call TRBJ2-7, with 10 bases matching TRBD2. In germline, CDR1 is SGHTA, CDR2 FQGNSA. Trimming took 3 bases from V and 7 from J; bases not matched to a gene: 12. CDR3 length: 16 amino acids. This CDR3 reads CASSFPGLATSGEQYF. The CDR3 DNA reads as TGTGCCAGCAGCTTCCCGGGACTAGCGACCTCGGGGGAGCAGTACTTC.

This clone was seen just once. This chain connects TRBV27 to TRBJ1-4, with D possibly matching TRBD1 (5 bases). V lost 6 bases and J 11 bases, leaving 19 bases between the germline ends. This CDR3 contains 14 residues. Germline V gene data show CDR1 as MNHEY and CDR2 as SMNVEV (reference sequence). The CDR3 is CASRQPESWGKLFF. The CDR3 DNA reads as TGTGCCAGCAGGCAACCCGAAAGCTGGGGCAAACTGTTTTTT.

The CDR3 spells CASSVQQGAGGYTF. In nucleotides, the CDR3 is TGTGCCAGCAGCGTTCAACAGGGGGCTGGTGGCTACACCTTC. The chain uses TRBV11-2 and TRBJ1-2; 9 bases map to TRBD1. The trim removed 5 bases at V and 7 bases at J, leaving 8 bases unmatched. Looked up from germline, CDR1 is SGHAT and CDR2 is FQNNGV. This CDR3 region has 14 residues.

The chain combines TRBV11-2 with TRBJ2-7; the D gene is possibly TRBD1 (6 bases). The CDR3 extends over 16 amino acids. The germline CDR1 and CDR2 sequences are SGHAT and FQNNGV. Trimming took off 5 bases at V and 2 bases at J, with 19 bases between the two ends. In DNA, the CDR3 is TGTGCCAGCAGCGAAGCAGGGGCTCCGAGCCCCTACGAGCAGTACTTC. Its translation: CASSEAGAPSPYEQYF.